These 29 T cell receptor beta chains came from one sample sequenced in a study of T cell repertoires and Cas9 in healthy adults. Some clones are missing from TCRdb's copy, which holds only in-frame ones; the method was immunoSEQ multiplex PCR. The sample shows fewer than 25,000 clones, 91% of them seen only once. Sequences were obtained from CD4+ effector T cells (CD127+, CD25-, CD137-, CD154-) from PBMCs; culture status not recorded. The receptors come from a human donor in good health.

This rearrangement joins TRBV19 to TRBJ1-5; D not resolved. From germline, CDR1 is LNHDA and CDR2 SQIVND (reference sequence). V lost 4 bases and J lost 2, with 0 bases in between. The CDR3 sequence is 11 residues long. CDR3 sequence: CASSSNQPQHF. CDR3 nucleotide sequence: TGTGCCAGTAGTAGCAATCAGCCCCAGCATTTT. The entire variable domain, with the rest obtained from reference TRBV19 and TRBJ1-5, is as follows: DGGITQSPKYLFRKEGQNVTLSCEQNLNHDAMYWYRQDPGQGLRLIYYSQIVNDFQKGDIAEGYSVSREKKESFPLTVTSAQKNPTAFYLCASSSNQPQHFGDGTRLSIL.

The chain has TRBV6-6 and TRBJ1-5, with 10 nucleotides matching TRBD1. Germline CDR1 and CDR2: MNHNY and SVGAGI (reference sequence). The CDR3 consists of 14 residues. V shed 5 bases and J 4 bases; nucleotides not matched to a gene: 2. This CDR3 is CASSRTGGNQPQHF. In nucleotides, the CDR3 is TGTGCCAGCAGTCGGACAGGGGGAAATCAGCCCCAGCATTTT.

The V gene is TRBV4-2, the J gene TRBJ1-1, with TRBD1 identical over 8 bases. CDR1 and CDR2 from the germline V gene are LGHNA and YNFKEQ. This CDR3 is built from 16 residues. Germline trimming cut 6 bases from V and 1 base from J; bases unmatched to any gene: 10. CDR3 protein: CASRKAVGQGNTEAFF. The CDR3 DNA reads TGTGCCAGCAGAAAAGCCGTAGGACAGGGGAACACTGAAGCTTTCTTT.

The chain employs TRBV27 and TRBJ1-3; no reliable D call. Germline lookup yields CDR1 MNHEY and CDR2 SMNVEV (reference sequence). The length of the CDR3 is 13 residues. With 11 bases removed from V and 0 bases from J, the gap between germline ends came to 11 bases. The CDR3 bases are TGTGCCTCCCGGGTGGCCTCTGGAAACACCATATATTTT. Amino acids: CASRVASGNTIYF.

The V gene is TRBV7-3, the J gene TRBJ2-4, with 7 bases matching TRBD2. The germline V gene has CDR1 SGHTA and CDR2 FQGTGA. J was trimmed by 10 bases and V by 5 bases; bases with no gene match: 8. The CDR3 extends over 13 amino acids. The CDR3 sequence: CASSPGGEGIQYF. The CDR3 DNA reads TGTGCCAGCAGCCCGGGCGGGGAGGGGATTCAGTACTTC. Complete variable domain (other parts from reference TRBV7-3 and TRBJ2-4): GAGVSQTPSNKVTEKGKYVELRCDPISGHTALYWYRQSLGQGPEFLIYFQGTGAADDSGLPNDRFFAVRPEGSVSTLKIQRTERGDSAVYLCASSPGGEGIQYFGAGTRLSVL.

The CDR3 loop reads CASSVDRGPAFF. CDR3 nucleotide sequence: TGCGCCAGCAGCGTTGACAGGGGACCAGCTTTCTTT. The V and J genes are TRBV5-1 and TRBJ1-1, with 8 bases matching TRBD1. Per the germline V gene, CDR1 is SGHRS and CDR2 is YFSETQ. V lost 4 bases to trimming and J lost 10 bases; unmatched junction nucleotides: 6. This CDR3 has 12 residues.

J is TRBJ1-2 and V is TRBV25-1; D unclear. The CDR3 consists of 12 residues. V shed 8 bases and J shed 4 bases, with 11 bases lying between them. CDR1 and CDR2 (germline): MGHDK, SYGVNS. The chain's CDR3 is CASSLAGYGYTF. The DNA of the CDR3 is TGTGCCAGCTCCTTAGCGGGCTATGGCTACACCTTC.

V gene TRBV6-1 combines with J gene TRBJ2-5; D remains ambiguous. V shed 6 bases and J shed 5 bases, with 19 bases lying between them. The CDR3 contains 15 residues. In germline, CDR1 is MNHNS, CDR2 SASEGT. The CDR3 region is CASSADLLSAETQYF. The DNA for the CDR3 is TGTGCCAGCAGCGCGGACCTTCTCTCGGCGGAGACCCAGTACTTC.

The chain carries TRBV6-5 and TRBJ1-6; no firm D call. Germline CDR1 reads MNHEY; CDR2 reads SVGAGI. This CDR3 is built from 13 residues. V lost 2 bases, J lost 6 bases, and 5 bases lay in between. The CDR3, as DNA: TGTGCCAGCAGTTACAGAAGTAATTCACCCCTCCACTTT. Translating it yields CASSYRSNSPLHF.

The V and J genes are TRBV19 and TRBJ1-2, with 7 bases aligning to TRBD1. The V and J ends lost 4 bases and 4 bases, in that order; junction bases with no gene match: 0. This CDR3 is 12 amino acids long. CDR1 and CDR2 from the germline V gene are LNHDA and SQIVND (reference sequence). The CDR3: CASSTGGYGYTF. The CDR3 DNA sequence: TGTGCCAGTAGTACAGGGGGCTATGGCTACACCTTC.

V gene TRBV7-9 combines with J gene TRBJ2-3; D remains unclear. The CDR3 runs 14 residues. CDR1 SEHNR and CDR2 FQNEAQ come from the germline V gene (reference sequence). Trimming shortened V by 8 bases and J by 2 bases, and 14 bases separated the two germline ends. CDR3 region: CASCQERPTDTQYF. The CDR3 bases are TGTGCCAGCTGCCAGGAGCGTCCCACAGATACGCAGTATTTT.

CDR3 sequence reads: CAWSVGGNQPQHF. As DNA, the CDR3 is TGTGCCTGGTCCGTGGGGGGCAATCAGCCCCAGCATTTT. V gene TRBV30 combines with J gene TRBJ1-5, with a possible D match to TRBD1 (5 bases). The V gene's germline CDR1 is GTSNPN and CDR2 SVGIG (reference sequence). CDR3 length equals 13 residues. Trimming took 5 bases from V and 2 from J, leaving 10 bases between them.

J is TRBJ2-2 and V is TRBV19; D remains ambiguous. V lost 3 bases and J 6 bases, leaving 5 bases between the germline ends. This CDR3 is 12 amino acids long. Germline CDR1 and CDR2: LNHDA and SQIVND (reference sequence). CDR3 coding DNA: TGTGCCAGTAGTATGCTTGCCGGGGAGCTGTTTTTT. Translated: CASSMLAGELFF.

The CDR3 is CASSTLHTGELFF. CDR3 bases: TGTGCCAGCAGCACCCTTCACACCGGGGAGCTGTTTTTT. V and J are TRBV14 and TRBJ2-2; D is undetermined. CDR1 and CDR2 (germline): SGHDN, FVKESK. The V end was cut by 5 bases, the J end by 3 bases, with 7 bases between. The CDR3 sequence is 13 residues long.

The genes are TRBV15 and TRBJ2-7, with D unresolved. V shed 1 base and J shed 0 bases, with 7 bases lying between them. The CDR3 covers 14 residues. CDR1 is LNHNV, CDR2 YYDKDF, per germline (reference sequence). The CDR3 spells CATSRGVASYEQYF. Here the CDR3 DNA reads TGTGCCACCAGCAGAGGGGTAGCCTCCTACGAGCAGTACTTC.

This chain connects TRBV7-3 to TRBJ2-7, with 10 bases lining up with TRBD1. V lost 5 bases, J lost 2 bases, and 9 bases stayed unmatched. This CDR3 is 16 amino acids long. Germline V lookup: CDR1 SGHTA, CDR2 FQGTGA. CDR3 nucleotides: TGTGCCAGCAGCCTGGCGGGGGACAGGGGTCCCTACGAGCAGTACTTC. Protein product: CASSLAGDRGPYEQYF.

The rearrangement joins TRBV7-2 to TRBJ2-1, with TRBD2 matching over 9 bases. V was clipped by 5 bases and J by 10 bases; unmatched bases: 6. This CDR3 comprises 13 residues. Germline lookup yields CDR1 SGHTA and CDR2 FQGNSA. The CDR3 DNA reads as TGTGCCAGCAGCGGTGGGACTAGCCTGGAGCAGTTCTTC. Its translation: CASSGGTSLEQFF.

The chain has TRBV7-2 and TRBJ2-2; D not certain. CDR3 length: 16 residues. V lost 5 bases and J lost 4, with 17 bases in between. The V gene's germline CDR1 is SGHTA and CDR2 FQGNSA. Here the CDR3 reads CASSPASGLVTGELFF. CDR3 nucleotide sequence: TGTGCCAGCAGCCCCGCCAGTGGGCTTGTCACCGGGGAGCTGTTTTTT.

The CDR3 is CASSKGAYTEAFF. The CDR3 DNA follows: TGCGCCAGCAGTAAGGGGGCTTACACTGAAGCTTTCTTT. This chain uses TRBV10-1 with TRBJ1-1, with TRBD1 matching over 7 bases. CDR3 length: 13 residues. Germline-derived CDR1 and CDR2 are WNHNN and SYGVQD (reference sequence). After removal of 5 bases from V and 3 bases from J, the junction contained 3 bases not matched to a gene.

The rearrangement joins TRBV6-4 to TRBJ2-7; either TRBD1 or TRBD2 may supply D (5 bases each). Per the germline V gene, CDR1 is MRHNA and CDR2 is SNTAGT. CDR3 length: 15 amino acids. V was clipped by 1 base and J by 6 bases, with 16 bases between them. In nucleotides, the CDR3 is TGTGCCAGCAGTGACTTCCGCCCGGGGCGCTGCGAGCAGTACTTC. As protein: CASSDFRPGRCEQYF.

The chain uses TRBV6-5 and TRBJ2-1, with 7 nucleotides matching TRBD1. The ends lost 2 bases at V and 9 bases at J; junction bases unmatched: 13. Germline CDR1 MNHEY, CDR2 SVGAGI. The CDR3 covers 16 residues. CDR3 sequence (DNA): TGTGCCAGCAGTTACCTCCGGGACAGCAATAAGGGTGAGCAGTTCTTC. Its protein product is CASSYLRDSNKGEQFF.

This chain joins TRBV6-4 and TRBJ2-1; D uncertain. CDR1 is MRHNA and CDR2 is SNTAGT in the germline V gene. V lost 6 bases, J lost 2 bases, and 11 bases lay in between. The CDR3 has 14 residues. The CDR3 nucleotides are TGTGCCAGCAGGCAGAAATTGGCCTACAATGAGCAGTTCTTC. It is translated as CASRQKLAYNEQFF.

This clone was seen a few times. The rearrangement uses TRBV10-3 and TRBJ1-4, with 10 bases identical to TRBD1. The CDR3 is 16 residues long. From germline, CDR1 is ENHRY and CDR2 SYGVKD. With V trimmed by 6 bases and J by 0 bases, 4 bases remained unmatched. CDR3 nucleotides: TGTGCCATCAGACCCGGGACAGGGGCAACTAATGAAAAACTGTTTTTT. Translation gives CAIRPGTGATNEKLFF.

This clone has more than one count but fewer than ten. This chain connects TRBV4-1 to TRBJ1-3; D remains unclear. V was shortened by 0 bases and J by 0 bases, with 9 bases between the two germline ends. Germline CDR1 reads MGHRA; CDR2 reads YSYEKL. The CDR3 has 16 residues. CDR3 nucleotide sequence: TGCGCCAGCAGCCAAGAAAGCACGCTCTCTGGAAACACCATATATTTT. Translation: CASSQESTLSGNTIYF.

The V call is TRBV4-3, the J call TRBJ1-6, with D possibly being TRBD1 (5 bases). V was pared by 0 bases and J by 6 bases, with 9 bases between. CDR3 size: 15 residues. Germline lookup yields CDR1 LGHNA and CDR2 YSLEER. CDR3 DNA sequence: TGCGCCAGCAGCCAAGAGCAGGGTCGTAATTCACCCCTCCACTTT. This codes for CASSQEQGRNSPLHF.

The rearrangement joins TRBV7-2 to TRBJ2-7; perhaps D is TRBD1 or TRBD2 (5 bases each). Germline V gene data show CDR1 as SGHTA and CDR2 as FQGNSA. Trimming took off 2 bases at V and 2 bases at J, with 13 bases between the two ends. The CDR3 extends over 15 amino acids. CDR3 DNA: TGTGCCAGCAGCTTATCGGGGCTAGCCGCCTACGAGCAGTACTTC. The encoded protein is CASSLSGLAAYEQYF.

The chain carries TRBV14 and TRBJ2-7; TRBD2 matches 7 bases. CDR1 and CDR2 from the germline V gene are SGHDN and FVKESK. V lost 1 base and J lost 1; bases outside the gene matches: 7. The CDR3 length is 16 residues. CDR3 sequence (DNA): TGTGCCAGCAGCCAAGTTCCGGGAGCGGGGTCCTACGAGCAGTACTTC. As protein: CASSQVPGAGSYEQYF.

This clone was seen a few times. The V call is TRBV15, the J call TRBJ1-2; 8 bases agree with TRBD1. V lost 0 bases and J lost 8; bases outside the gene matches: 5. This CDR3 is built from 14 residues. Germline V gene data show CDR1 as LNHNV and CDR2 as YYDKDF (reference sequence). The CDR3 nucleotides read TGTGCCACCAGCAGAGATCAGGGGGCTTGGGGCTACACCTTC. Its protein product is CATSRDQGAWGYTF.

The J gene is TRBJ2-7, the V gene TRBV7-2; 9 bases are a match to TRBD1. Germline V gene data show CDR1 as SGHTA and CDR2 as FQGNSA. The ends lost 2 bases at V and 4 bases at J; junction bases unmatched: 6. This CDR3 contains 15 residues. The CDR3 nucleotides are TGTGCCAGCAGCTTACCTGGGACAGGGACTTACGAGCAGTACTTC. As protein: CASSLPGTGTYEQYF.